The clone carrying this TCR beta chain was detected only a few times. The antigen is not known. This entry comes from a study of graft-versus-host responses after intestinal transplantation. Study in general: The recipients all started with anti-thymocyte globulin induction and then took tacrolimus and steroids for about three years.

Whole-study findings and limits: Ileal or blood samples showed some GvH clones first, and such clones were also found in recipient marrow.

Germline lookup yields CDR1 LNHDA and CDR2 SQIVND (reference sequence). The CDR3 has 16 residues. V shed 4 bases, J shed 2 bases, and the junction held 7 bases outside the gene matches. Repertoires were generated with immunoSEQ multiplex PCR, while TCRdb's copy carries only in-frame clones and drops some. The table includes some 43,000 clones, approximately 95% detected once. The starting material was PBMCs, obtained approximately 360 days after intestinal transplant. The receptor comes from a human patient who received an intestinal transplant, so some T cells may come from the graft donor. The chain joins TRBV19 to TRBJ1-3, with TRBD1 identical over 8 bases. The CDR3: CASSRLQGDAGNTIYF. The CDR3 nucleotides read TGTGCCAGTAGTAGATTACAGGGGGACGCTGGAAACACCATATATTTT.